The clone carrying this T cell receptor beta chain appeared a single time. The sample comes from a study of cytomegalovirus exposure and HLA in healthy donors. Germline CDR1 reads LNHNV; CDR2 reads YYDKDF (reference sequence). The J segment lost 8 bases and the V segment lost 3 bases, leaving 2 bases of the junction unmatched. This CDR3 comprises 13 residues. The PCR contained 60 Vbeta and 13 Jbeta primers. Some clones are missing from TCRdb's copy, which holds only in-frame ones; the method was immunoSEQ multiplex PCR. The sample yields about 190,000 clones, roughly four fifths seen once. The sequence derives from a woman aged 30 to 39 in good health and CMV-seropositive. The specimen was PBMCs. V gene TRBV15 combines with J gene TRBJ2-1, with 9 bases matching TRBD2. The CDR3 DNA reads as TGTGCCACCAGCAGTAGCGGGAGCGATGAGCAGTTCTTC. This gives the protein CATSSSGSDEQFF.